A single T cell receptor (beta chain) is shown here with its context. The sample originates from a study of T cells in localized non-small cell lung cancer. The germline gives CDR1 MNHEY, CDR2 SMNVEV (reference sequence). V was clipped by 0 bases and J by 7 bases, with 6 bases between them. The CDR3 is 12 amino acids. Measured with immunoSEQ multiplex PCR; TCRdb has only the in-frame clones, and not every one. The table lists approximately 57,000 clones, about nine tenths of them singletons. Sample: peripheral blood, taken before any cancer treatment. The chain joins TRBV27 to TRBJ1-2; D is unclear. The sequence derives from a woman aged 35 to 70 with stage I lung adenocarcinoma. CDR3 sequence: CASSLSGFGYTF. DNA for the CDR3: TGTGCCAGCAGTTTATCAGGGTTTGGCTACACCTTC.